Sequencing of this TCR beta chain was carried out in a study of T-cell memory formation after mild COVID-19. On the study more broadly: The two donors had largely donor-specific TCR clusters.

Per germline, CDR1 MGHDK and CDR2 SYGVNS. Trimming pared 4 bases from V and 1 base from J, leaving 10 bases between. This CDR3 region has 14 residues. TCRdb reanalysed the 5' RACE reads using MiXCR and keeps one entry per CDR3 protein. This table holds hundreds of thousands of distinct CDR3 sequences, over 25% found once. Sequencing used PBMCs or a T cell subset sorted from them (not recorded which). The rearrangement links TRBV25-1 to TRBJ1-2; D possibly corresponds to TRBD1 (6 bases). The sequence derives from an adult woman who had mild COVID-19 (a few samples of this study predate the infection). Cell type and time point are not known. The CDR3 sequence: CASSADRNNYGYTF. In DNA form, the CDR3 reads TGTGCCAGCAGTGCCGACAGGAATAACTATGGCTACACCTTC.